The T cell receptor beta chain under discussion was sequenced for a study of shared clonotypes between healthy human individuals. General study points: Sequencing depth was predicted to influence how clonotypes are shared among donors.

A note on this clone: The antigen is not known.

Germline CDR1 SNHLY, CDR2 FYNNEI. This CDR3 contains 15 residues. Trimming cost V 0 bases and J 4 bases; bases outside gene matches: 4. Several immunoSEQ plates held equal portions of the genomic DNA taken from each subset. Replicate PCRs for sorted subsets used approximately 190 ng DNA; this equaled tens of thousands of T cell genomes. Some clones are missing from TCRdb's copy, which holds only in-frame ones; the method was immunoSEQ multiplex PCR. In the table there are over a million clones, about 98.5% of which are singletons. Partitioning of CD4+ cells yielded a CD45RA+ naive subset and a CD45RA-negative memory subset.

The chain has TRBV2 and TRBJ2-5; 8 bases match TRBD2. The sequence derives from a man aged 25 to 45 in good health. Input material: naive CD4+ T cells sorted from blood. Subset defined: CD45RA+ positively selected. CDR3 DNA sequence: TGTGCCAGCAGTGAAGCATTAGCGGGACTAGAGACCCAGTACTTC. Translated, it gives CASSEALAGLETQYF.